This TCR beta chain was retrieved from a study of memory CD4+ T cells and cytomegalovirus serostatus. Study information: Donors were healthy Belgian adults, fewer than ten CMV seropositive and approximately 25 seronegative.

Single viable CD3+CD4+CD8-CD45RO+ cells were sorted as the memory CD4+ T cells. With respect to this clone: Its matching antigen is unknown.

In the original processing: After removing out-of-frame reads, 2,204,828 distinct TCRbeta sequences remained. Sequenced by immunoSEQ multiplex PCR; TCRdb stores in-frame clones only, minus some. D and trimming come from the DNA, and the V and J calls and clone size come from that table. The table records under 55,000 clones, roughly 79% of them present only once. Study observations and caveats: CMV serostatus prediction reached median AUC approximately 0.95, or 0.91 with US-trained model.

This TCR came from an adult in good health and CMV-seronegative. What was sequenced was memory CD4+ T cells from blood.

CDR3 DNA: TGTGCCAGCAGCTTGGACGGGAATACCTACAATGAGCAGTTCTTC. Its protein is CASSLDGNTYNEQFF. This chain connects TRBV7-2 to TRBJ2-1, with TRBD2 as a possible D gene (5 bases). CDR3 size: 15 residues. Trimming removed 3 bases at V and 2 bases at J, with 11 bases between. CDR1 and CDR2 from the germline V gene are SGHTA and FQGNSA.